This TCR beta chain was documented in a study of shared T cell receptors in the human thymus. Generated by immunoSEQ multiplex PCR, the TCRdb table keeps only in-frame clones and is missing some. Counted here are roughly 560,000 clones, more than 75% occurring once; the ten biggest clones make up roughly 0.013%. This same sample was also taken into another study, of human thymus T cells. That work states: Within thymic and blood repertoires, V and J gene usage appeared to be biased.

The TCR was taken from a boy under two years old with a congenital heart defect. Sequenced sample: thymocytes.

This CDR3 reads CAISLDRGPYEQYF. Written as DNA, the CDR3 is TGTGCCATCAGTCTGGACAGGGGACCCTACGAGCAGTACTTC. The chain recombines TRBV10-3 with TRBJ2-7, with 9 bases fitting TRBD1. The CDR3 contains 14 residues. Germline values: CDR1 ENHRY, CDR2 SYGVKD. The J segment lost 2 bases and the V segment lost 5 bases, leaving 4 bases of the junction unmatched.